This TCR beta chain emerged from a study of T cell clonality in common variable immunodeficiency. Study findings and constraints: Common variable immunodeficiency TCR beta sequences reportedly had fewer deletions and N-nucleotide insertions. CVID patient heterogeneity limited repertoire-clinical complication correlations.

A note on this clone: What it binds is unknown. The sample has other DNA sequences that encode this CDR3 too.

Sequencing input was equivalent genomic DNA from CVID and controls. Some clones are missing from TCRdb's copy, which holds only in-frame ones; the method was immunoSEQ multiplex PCR. The sample includes about 64,000 clones, none of them occurring once. The sample consisted of peripheral blood mononuclear cells. The sequence derives from a person aged 18-70 years in good health.

The DNA read from the CDR3 is TGTGCCAGCAGCCCAGGGCATAGCACAGATACG. It translates to CASSPGHSTDT. The full-length CDR3 reads as CASSPGHSTDTQYF. J is TRBJ2-3 and V is TRBV11-3, with TRBD1 as a possible D gene (5 bases). The read terminates 3 residues ahead of where the CDR3 ends, so the germline J gene completes it. Germline assignment: CDR1 SGHNT and CDR2 YENEEA. V gave up 5 bases and J gave up 0 bases, with 9 bases separating them. The CDR3 is 14 residues long.